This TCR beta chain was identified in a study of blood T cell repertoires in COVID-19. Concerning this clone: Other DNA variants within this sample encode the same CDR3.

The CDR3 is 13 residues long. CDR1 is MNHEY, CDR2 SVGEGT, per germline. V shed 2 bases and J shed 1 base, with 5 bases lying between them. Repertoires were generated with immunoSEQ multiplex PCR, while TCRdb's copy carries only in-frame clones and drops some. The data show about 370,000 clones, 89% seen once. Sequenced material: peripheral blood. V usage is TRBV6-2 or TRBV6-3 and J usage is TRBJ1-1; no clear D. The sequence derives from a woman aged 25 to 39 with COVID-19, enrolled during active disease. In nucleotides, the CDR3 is TGTGCCAGCAGTTACCCCCGGAACACTGAAGCTTTCTTT. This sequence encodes CASSYPRNTEAFF.